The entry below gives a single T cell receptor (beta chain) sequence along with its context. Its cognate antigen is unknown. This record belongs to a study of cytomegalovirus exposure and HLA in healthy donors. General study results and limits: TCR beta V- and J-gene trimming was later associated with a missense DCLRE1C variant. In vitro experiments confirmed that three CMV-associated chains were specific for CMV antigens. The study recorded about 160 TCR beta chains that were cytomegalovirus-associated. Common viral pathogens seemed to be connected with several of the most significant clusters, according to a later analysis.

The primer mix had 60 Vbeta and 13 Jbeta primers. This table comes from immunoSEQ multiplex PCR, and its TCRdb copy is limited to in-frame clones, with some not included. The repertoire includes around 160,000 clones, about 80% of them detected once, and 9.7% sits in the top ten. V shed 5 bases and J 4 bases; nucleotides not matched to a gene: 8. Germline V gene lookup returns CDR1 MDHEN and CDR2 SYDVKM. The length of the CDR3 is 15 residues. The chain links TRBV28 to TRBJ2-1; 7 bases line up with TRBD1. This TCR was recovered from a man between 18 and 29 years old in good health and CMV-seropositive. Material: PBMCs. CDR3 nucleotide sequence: TGTGCCAGCAGTCTCCGACAGGGTGTATACAATGAGCAGTTCTTC. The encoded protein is CASSLRQGVYNEQFF.